These T cell receptor beta chains were read from a single sample in a study of blood T cell repertoires in COVID-19. Clones were sequenced by immunoSEQ multiplex PCR, and TCRdb holds only the in-frame ones, with some missing. The repertoire holds about 220,000 clones, roughly 80% seen once, with roughly 4.9% in the top ten. The sequencing input was peripheral blood. Receptor source: a human donor in a cohort sampled during active COVID-19. CDR3s include the opening cysteine and the closing phenylalanine or tryptophan. The D gene is left open where the match is weak. The size entry is marked missing in some rows and otherwise reads once, few, many or a size class.

clone_size,d_call,cdr3_length,v_call,j_call,cdr3_aa,cdr3_nt
.,TRBD1,16,TRBV27,TRBJ1-4,CASSFVLGTGLEKLFF,TGTGCCAGCAGTTTCGTCCTTGGGACAGGACTTGAAAAACTGTTTTTT
.,.,13,TRBV29-1,TRBJ2-3,CSVSRESTDTQYF,TGCAGCGTGAGCCGGGAAAGCACAGATACGCAGTATTTT
.,.,15,TRBV5-1,TRBJ2-5,CASSPSLAAQETQYF,TGCGCCAGCAGCCCCTCCTTAGCGGCCCAAGAGACCCAGTACTTC
.,.,15,TRBV19,TRBJ1-5,CASSIASVSNQPQHF,TGTGCCAGTAGTATTGCGTCGGTAAGCAATCAGCCCCAGCATTTT
.,.,12,TRBV28,TRBJ1-3,CASSSGGNTIYF,TGTGCCAGCAGTTCAGGGGGAAACACCATATATTTT
once,.,12,TRBV19,TRBJ1-1,CASSQGHHEAFF,TGTGCCAGTAGTCAGGGACACCATGAAGCTTTCTTT
.,TRBD2,15,TRBV5-1,TRBJ2-3,CASSSSGGDTDTQYF,TGCGCCAGCAGCTCTAGCGGGGGAGACACAGATACGCAGTATTTT
.,.,12,TRBV7-9,TRBJ2-7,CASSPRGTEQYF,TGTGCCAGCAGCCCCCGGGGGACCGAGCAGTACTTC
.,.,13,TRBV28,TRBJ1-1,CASSLSSNTEAFF,TGTGCCAGCAGTTTATCGTCGAACACTGAAGCTTTCTTT
.,TRBD1,14,TRBV19,TRBJ1-2,CASSRDRANYGYTF,TGTGCCAGTAGTAGGGACAGGGCTAACTATGGCTACACCTTC
.,.,14,TRBV7-3,TRBJ2-7,CASSLSGGKHEQYF,TGTGCCAGCAGCTTAAGCGGCGGTAAGCACGAGCAGTACTTC
.,TRBD2,15,TRBV4-2,TRBJ2-1,CASSPLAGDYNEQFF,TGTGCCAGCAGCCCACTAGCGGGAGACTACAATGAGCAGTTCTTC
few,.,14,TRBV9,TRBJ1-3,CASSVGSTGNTIYF,TGTGCCAGCAGCGTAGGATCTACTGGAAACACCATATATTTT
.,.,14,TRBV19,TRBJ2-7,CASSREEQGYEQYF,TGTGCCAGTAGCCGTGAAGAACAGGGTTACGAGCAGTACTTC
.,.,14,TRBV25-1,TRBJ1-2,CASSGRGVGYGYTF,TGTGCCAGCAGTGGCAGGGGAGTTGGCTATGGCTACACCTTC
few,.,15,TRBV19,TRBJ1-5,CASSIDRASNQPQHF,TGTGCCAGTAGTATAGACAGGGCTAGCAATCAGCCCCAGCATTTT
few,.,13,TRBV7-9,TRBJ2-5,CASSKWTRETQYF,TGTGCCAGCAGCAAATGGACACGAGAGACCCAGTACTTC
.,TRBD1,13,TRBV6-5,TRBJ1-2,CASRDPGGSGYTF,TGTGCCAGCAGGGACCCAGGGGGTTCGGGCTACACCTTC
.,TRBD2,14,TRBV7-2,TRBJ2-5,CASSLGGSKGTQYF,TGTGCCAGCAGCTTGGGCGGGAGTAAGGGGACCCAGTACTTC
.,TRBD1,14,TRBV19,TRBJ1-1,CASTLGQSNTEAFF,TGTGCCAGTACCCTGGGACAGTCGAACACTGAAGCTTTCTTT
.,.,16,TRBV16,TRBJ2-7,CASSRETGIAAYEQYF,TGTGCCAGCAGCCGCGAAACAGGGATCGCTGCCTACGAGCAGTACTTC
.,.,16,TRBV5-4,TRBJ1-3,CASSLEVGSSGNTIYF,TGTGCCAGCAGCTTGGAGGTGGGGAGTAGCGGAAACACCATATATTTT
.,.,16,TRBV5-1,TRBJ1-1,CASSLVLRTVYTEAFF,TGCGCCAGCAGCTTGGTACTCCGGACAGTATACACTGAAGCTTTCTTT
.,TRBD1,14,TRBV6-6,TRBJ1-3,CASRQTGAGNTIYF,TGTGCCAGCAGACAGACAGGGGCTGGAAACACCATATATTTT
.,.,14,TRBV6-5,TRBJ1-2,CASSRGREGYGYTF,TGTGCCAGCAGTAGAGGCAGGGAGGGCTATGGCTACACCTTC
.,TRBD1,17,TRBV28,TRBJ2-7,CASRLPGRTGAPYEQYF,TGTGCCAGCAGACTCCCAGGGCGGACAGGGGCCCCCTACGAGCAGTACTTC
.,.,17,TRBV7-2,TRBJ1-3,CASSLRGGASSGNTIYF,TGTGCCAGCAGCCTCAGGGGTGGGGCCTCCTCTGGAAACACCATATATTTT
once,TRBD1,16,TRBV28,TRBJ2-1,CASSLSGTGGANEQFF,TGTGCCAGCAGTTTATCCGGGACAGGGGGCGCGAATGAGCAGTTCTTC
.,.,18,TRBV10-3,TRBJ1-3,CAISAGGTQGSSGNTIYF,TGTGCCATCAGCGCCGGGGGGACACAGGGTTCGTCTGGAAACACCATATATTTT
.,TRBD1,13,TRBV27,TRBJ2-7,CASSPTGAHEQYF,TGTGCCAGCAGCCCGACAGGGGCCCACGAGCAGTACTTC
.,TRBD1,17,TRBV7-9,TRBJ1-5,CASSLFPGQGGRPPQHF,TGTGCCAGCAGCTTATTCCCCGGGCAGGGGGGCCGGCCGCCCCAGCATTTT
.,TRBD2,17,TRBV5-4,TRBJ2-2,CASSFGGTSGRHGELFF,TGTGCCAGCAGCTTTGGGGGGACTAGCGGGAGGCACGGGGAGCTGTTTTTT
few,TRBD1,14,TRBV5-1,TRBJ1-2,CASSGGQGRNGYTF,TGCGCCAGCAGCGGTGGACAGGGTCGGAATGGCTACACCTTC
.,.,17,TRBV9,TRBJ1-6,CASSVGAWAGRNSPLHF,TGTGCCAGCAGCGTAGGGGCGTGGGCAGGGCGAAATTCACCCCTCCACTTT
few,.,14,TRBV19,TRBJ1-5,CASSIVGGNQPQHF,TGTGCCAGTAGTATAGTAGGGGGAAATCAGCCCCAGCATTTT